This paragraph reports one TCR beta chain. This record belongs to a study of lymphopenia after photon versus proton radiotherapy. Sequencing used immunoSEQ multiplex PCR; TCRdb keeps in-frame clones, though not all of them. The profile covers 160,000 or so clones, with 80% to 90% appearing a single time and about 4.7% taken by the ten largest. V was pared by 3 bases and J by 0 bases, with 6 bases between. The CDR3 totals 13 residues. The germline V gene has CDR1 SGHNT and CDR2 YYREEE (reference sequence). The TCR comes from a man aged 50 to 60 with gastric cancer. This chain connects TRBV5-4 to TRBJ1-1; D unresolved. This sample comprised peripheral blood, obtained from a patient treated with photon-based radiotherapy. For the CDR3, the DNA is TGTGCCAGCAGCTCCCAGATGAACACTGAAGCTTTCTTT. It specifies CASSSQMNTEAFF.